The T cell receptor beta chain under discussion was sequenced for a study of PD-1 blockade in classical Hodgkin lymphoma. Every patient was affected by relapse after autologous stem cell transplantation, while exposure to brentuximab vedotin was not uniform. Repertoires were generated with immunoSEQ multiplex PCR, while TCRdb's copy carries only in-frame clones and drops some. The repertoire holds some 60,000 clones, with 80% to 90% as singletons. The TCR originated in a human donor with classical Hodgkin lymphoma. The sequences come from peripheral blood mononuclear cells (PBMCs), collected at baseline.

CDR3 in DNA: TGTGCCAGCAGTTACACTAGCGGGGGGAAATACAATGAGCAGTTCTTC. This gives the protein CASSYTSGGKYNEQFF. The gene calls are TRBV6-5 and TRBJ2-1; 12 bases are a match to TRBD2. Germline CDR1 reads MNHEY; CDR2 reads SVGAGI. This CDR3 spans 16 amino acids. J gave up 4 bases and V 2 bases, and 3 bases lay outside the gene matches.